Presented here are 2 T cell receptor beta chains from one specimen sequenced in a study of graft-versus-host responses after intestinal transplantation. Their recognized antigens are unknown. The protocol was immunoSEQ multiplex PCR, while the TCRdb copy is restricted to in-frame clones and leaves out a portion. The repertoire holds roughly 90,000 clones, with about nine tenths as singletons. Sequences were derived from unstimulated CD4+ T cells sorted from spleen or lymph node cells, sampled before transplant. Source of these receptors: a human donor who was the organ donor for an intestinal transplant.

This chain links TRBV2 with TRBJ1-6; 8 nucleotides align to TRBD1. Germline trimming cut 5 bases from V and 9 bases from J; bases unmatched to any gene: 9. There are 15 residues in the CDR3. In germline, CDR1 is SNHLY, CDR2 FYNNEI. The CDR3 region has the DNA TGTGCCAGCAGTCGCGGACAGGGAGGGGCTTCACCCCTCCACTTT. Translation: CASSRGQGGASPLHF.

The J gene is TRBJ2-5, the V gene TRBV5-4, with TRBD2 matching over 7 bases. This CDR3 is built from 17 residues. V shed 0 bases and J 2 bases; nucleotides not matched to a gene: 10. Germline loops: CDR1 SGHNT, CDR2 YYREEE (reference sequence). CDR3 sequence: CASSLGFAGDRQETQYF. For the CDR3, the DNA is TGTGCCAGCAGCTTGGGGTTTGCGGGGGATCGACAAGAGACCCAGTACTTC.